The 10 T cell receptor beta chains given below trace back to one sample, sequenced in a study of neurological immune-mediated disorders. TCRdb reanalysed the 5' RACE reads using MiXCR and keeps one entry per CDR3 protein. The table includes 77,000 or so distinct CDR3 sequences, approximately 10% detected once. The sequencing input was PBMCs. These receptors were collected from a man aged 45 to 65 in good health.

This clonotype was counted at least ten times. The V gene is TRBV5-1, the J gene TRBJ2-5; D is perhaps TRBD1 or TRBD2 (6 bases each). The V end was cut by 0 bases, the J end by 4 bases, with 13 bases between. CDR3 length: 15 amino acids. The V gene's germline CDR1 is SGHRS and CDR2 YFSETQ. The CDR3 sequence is CASSLEGGGVETQYF. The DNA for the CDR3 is TGCGCCAGCAGCTTGGAAGGGGGAGGAGTAGAGACCCAGTACTTC.

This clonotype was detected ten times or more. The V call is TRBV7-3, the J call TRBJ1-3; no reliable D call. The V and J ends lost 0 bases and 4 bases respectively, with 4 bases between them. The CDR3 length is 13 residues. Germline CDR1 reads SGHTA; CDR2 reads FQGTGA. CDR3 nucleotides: TGTGCCAGCAGCTTAACTCCCGGAAACACCATATATTTT. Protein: CASSLTPGNTIYF.

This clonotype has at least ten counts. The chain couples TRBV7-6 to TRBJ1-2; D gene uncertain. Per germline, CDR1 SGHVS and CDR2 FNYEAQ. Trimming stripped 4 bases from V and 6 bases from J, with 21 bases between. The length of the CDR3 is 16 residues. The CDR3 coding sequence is TGTGCCAGCAGCTCCCTCGCTGTCCGGGCTCAGGATGGCTACACCTTC. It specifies CASSSLAVRAQDGYTF.

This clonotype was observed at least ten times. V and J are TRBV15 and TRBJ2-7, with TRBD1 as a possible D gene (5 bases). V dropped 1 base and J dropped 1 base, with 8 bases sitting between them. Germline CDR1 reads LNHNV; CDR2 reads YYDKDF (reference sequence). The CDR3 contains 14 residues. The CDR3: CATSRGDSSYEQYF. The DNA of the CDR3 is TGTGCCACCAGCAGAGGCGACAGTTCCTACGAGCAGTACTTC.

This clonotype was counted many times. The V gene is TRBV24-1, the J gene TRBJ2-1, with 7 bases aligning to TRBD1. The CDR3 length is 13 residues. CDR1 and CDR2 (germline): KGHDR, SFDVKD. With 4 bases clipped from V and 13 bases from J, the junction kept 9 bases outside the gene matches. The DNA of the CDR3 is TGTGCCACCAGTGACCGGGACAGCCGACCCCAGTTCTTC. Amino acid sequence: CATSDRDSRPQFF.

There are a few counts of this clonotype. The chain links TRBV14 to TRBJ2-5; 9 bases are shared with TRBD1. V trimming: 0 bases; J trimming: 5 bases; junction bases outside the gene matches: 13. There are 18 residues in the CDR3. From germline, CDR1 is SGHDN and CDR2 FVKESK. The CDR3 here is CASSQDAVYRGLRETQYF. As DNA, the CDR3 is TGTGCCAGCAGCCAAGATGCGGTGTACAGGGGGCTGAGGGAGACCCAGTACTTC.

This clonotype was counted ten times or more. The CDR3 here is CASSLNRGRTTEAFF. In DNA, the CDR3 is TGTGCCAGCAGCTTAAATCGAGGGAGGACCACTGAAGCTTTCTTT. The V call is TRBV11-2, the J call TRBJ1-1, with unresolved D. Between the trimmed V and J ends, which lost 2 bases and 4 bases, there was a span of 14 bases. Germline loops: CDR1 SGHAT, CDR2 FQNNGV. The CDR3 length is 15 residues.

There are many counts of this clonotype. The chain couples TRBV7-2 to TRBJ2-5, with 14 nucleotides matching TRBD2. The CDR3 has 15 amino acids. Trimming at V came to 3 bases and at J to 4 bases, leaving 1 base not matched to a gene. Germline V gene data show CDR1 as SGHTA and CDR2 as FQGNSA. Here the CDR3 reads CASSFGLAGGETQYF. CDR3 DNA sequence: TGTGCCAGCAGCTTCGGACTAGCGGGGGGAGAGACCCAGTACTTC.

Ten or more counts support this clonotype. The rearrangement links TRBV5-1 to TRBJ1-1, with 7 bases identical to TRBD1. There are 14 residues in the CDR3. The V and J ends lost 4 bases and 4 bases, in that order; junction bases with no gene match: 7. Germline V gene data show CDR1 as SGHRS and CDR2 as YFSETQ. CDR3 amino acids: CASSRAPGGTEAFF. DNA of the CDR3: TGCGCCAGCAGCCGCGCCCCAGGGGGCACTGAAGCTTTCTTT.

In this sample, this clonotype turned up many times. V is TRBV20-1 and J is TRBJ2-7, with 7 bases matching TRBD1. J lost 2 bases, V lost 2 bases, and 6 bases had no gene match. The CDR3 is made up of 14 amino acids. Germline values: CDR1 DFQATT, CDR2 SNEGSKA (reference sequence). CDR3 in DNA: TGCAGTGCTAGAAGGGGGCAGGGGCCCTACGAGCAGTACTTC. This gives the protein CSARRGQGPYEQYF.